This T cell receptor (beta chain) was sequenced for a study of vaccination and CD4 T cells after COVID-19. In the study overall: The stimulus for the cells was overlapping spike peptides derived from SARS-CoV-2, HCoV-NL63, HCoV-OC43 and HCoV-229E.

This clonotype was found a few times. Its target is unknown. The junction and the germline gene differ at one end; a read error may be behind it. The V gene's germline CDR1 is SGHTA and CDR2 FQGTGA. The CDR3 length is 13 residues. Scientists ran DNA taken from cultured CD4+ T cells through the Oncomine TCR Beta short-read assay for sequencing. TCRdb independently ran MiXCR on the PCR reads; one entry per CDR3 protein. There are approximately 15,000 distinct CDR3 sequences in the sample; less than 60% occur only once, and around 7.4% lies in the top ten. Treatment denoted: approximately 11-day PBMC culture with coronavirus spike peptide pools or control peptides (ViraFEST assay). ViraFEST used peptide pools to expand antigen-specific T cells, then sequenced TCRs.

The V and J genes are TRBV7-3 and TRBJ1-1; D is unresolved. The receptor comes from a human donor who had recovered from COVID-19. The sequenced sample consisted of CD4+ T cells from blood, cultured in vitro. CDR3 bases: TGTGCCAGCAGCATAACTTCGGGTACGACAGCTTTCTTT. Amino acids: CASSITSGTTAFF.